Sequencing of this T cell receptor (beta chain) was carried out in a study of T cells after yellow fever vaccination (dated by TCRdb to between 2018 and 2020). In the study overall: The SMART-Seq v4 Ultra Low Input RNA kit was used to prepare libraries from fractions with low cell numbers. To follow T-cell clones before and after primary and booster YFV17D yellow fever vaccination, bulk TCR alpha and beta repertoires were sequenced over time. Two healthy male donors, one aged 18 to 29 and one aged 30 to 40 years, were included in the cohort. Blood was collected at multiple timepoints before and after primary and secondary immunization, and bulk PBMC replicates and cell subsets were isolated. Here is what the overall study found, with its caveats: Because only a couple of donors were included in the study, the extent to which the findings can be generalized is limited. FACS-sorted repertoires could contain abundant contaminating clonotypes from the bulk population, so computational filtering was required. The secondary T-cell response was found to be weaker but faster than the primary response, with a peak reached on day 5 rather than on day 15. A small share of clonotypes was detected in both CD4 and CD8 compartments, with the overlap likely arising from convergent recombination. After the booster, most of the clones that had expanded following primary vaccination were detected again (just under 97% of CD4 and 80% to 90% of CD8), which suggests that memory was broadly maintained.

TCR cDNA was synthesized by 5'RACE template switching, which introduced a universal primer site and unique molecular identifiers. cDNA synthesis was primed from both the TCR alpha and TCR beta constant segments. Libraries were amplified in two PCR steps, with sample barcodes and sequencing adapters added in the second step. Sequencing of libraries was performed on Illumina HiSeq 2500 (2x100 bp) or NovaSeq (2x150 bp). The authors processed their data as follows. Reads were demultiplexed and collapsed into UMI consensus sequences with MIGEC, and V(D)J alignment was performed with MiXCR. Vaccine-responding clonotypes were identified with edgeR using replicate PBMC samples, with FDR below 0.01 and a log2 fold change above 5 up to day 15 being required. Each bulk clonotype was labeled CD4 or CD8 based on which sequenced repertoire, CD4 or CD8, contained the clonotype at higher abundance. TCRdb handled the public reads itself, with Q25 trimming in fastp and clone calling in MiXCR, and kept productive beta chains. Rows merge per CDR3 protein into single entries with the most common DNA and genes. The V and J calls follow TCRdb's processing rather than the paper's. The sample table records about 150,000 distinct CDR3 sequences; just over 6.5% of these occur just once. The top ten hold 0.5% to 0.65% of the sample.

V is pared back by 8 bases and J by 4 bases, with 17 bases lying between the germline termini. The cysteine opens and the phenylalanine closes a CDR3 of 14 amino acids. This entry keeps only the CDR3 DNA: 42 bases, framed from base 1. Looking up the germline V gene yields CDR1 ENHRY and CDR2 SYGVKD. The sample's treatment or condition label, in plain terms: live attenuated yellow fever vaccine strain. PBMCs were isolated from peripheral blood using a standard Ficoll-Paque protocol. Dynabeads CD4 and CD8 positive selection kits were used to isolate the CD4 and CD8 T-cell fractions. RNA was extracted with TriZol from bulk PBMCs, CD4 and CD8 fractions, and dextramer-positive and dextramer-negative fractions. Note on this clonotype: Its antigen is unknown. A much larger clone lies a single base off, so this may be a read error.

The chain links TRBV10-3 with TRBJ1-1; perhaps TRBD1 is the D gene, with 6 bases matching. Specimen: CD4+ T cells sorted from PBMCs, collected 10 days after the yellow fever booster vaccination. The TCR comes from a man under 40 who received the YFV17D yellow fever vaccine. The CDR3 reads as follows: CAIQSGAMSTEAFF. The sequence in DNA is TGTGCCATCCAATCAGGGGCAATGAGCACTGAAGCTTTCTTT.